This T cell receptor beta chain was profiled in a study (dated by TCRdb to between 2011 and 2013). Instrument on record: Illumina Genome Analyzer IIx. TCRdb redid the processing of the public reads, applying fastp at Q25 and MiXCR, and retained in-frame beta chains. A single entry per CDR3 protein holds the most common genes and DNA from its merged rows. The table for this sample lists some 15,000 distinct CDR3 sequences; around 34% of them were counted only once. Clones ranked in the top ten supply about 16% of the sample. V loses 1 base of germline sequence and J loses 8 bases, and the interval between the two ends is 2 bases. Spanning cysteine to phenylalanine, the CDR3 consists of 10 amino acids. The kept DNA is CDR3 alone, 30 bases in frame from the first base. The germline V gene encodes CDR1 DFQATT and CDR2 SNEGSKA (reference sequence). On this clonotype: Its recognized antigen is unknown. The sample holds no much larger clone one base away, and base qualities are not on file.

The TCR was taken from a human donor. The V and J segments used are TRBV20-1 and TRBJ2-2; no confident D gene assignment can be made. Sequences were obtained from blood. The DNA sequence is as follows: TGCAGTGCTAGAGTAGGGGAGCTGTTTTTT. Its protein is CSARVGELFF.